Detailed here is one T cell receptor beta chain. The antigen is undetermined. This sample was taken from a study of CD8 T cells in ankylosing spondylitis. Study-wide results and limits: The study looked at matched synovial fluid samples from ankylosing spondylitis patients. Disease-linked clones were reported to be significantly enriched there. Ankylosing spondylitis blood seemed to carry a telltale TCR beta motif made of eight or nine highly homologous variants.

V was trimmed by 1 base and J by 2 bases, leaving 11 bases between them. The CDR3 has 14 residues. Germline-derived CDR1 and CDR2 are DFQATT and SNEGSKA (reference sequence). TCRdb fed the 5' RACE reads into MiXCR, producing one record per CDR3 protein. The table has a few hundred thousand distinct CDR3 sequences, about 13% seen once; the top ten hold about 6.8%. The material sequenced was blood, either unsorted or a sorted T cell fraction (not recorded which). This chain links TRBV20-1 with TRBJ2-5, with D hard to call. The clonotype comes from a male donor with ankylosing spondylitis. Here the CDR3 DNA reads TGCAGTGCTAGAGGGGCCCTGAAACAAGAGACCCAGTACTTC. As protein: CSARGALKQETQYF.